The rows below give T cell receptor beta chains drawn from one sample of a study of blood T cells in healthy people across ages. TCRdb ran MiXCR on the 5' RACE reads and lists one entry per CDR3 protein. The table records approximately 810,000 distinct CDR3 sequences, 25% to 35% of them present only once. Sequencing used blood. These TCRs come from a woman aged 80 or older in good health. CDR3s include the opening cysteine and the closing phenylalanine or tryptophan. A D gene is named only where the DNA matches it firmly. Some rows have no size entry. The others give once, few or many, or a class for an expanded clone.

TRBJ2-1 TRBV18 NA NA CASSPRADEQFF TGTGCCAGCTCACCGAGGGCGGATGAGCAGTTCTTC
TRBJ2-3 TRBV15 NA many CATSRDLPGHPSTDTQYF TGTGCCACCAGCAGAGATCTTCCGGGACACCCTAGCACAGATACGCAGTATTTT
TRBJ2-1 TRBV20-1 NA NA CSARAGWGNNEQFF TGCAGTGCTAGAGCGGGATGGGGAAACAATGAGCAGTTCTTC
TRBJ2-7 TRBV10-3 NA many CAISDHGYEQYF TGTGCCATCAGTGACCACGGCTACGAGCAGTACTTC
TRBJ1-1 TRBV19 NA NA CASSTLRMNTEAFF TGTGCCAGTAGTACACTCAGAATGAACACTGAAGCTTTCTTT
TRBJ1-1 TRBV5-1 TRBD1 few CASSSGTGGVTEAFF TGCGCCAGCAGCTCCGGGACAGGGGGGGTCACTGAAGCTTTCTTT
TRBJ2-6 TRBV7-6 NA many CASSLVGQGRPSGANVLTF TGTGCCAGCAGCTTAGTAGGTCAGGGCCGCCCCTCTGGGGCCAACGTCCTGACTTTC
TRBJ2-1 TRBV11-2 NA many CASSFLRGGVDNEQFF TGTGCCAGCAGCTTTCTCAGGGGAGGTGTGGACAATGAGCAGTTCTTC
TRBJ1-2 TRBV5-6 TRBD1 NA CANSYRTGGGYGYTF TGTGCCAACAGCTACCGGACAGGGGGCGGCTATGGCTACACCTTC
TRBJ2-1 TRBV12-3/TRBV12-4 TRBD2 many CASSFEAGPREFF TGTGCCAGCAGTTTCGAAGCGGGGCCTCGCGAGTTCTTC
TRBJ1-2 TRBV7-2 NA NA CASSRPGRRVGGYTF TGTGCCAGCAGCAGACCGGGACGACGGGTGGGAGGCTACACCTTC
TRBJ2-5 TRBV6-5 NA many CASSRGDTLSETQYF TGTGCCAGCAGTCGAGGGGACACGTTATCGGAGACCCAGTACTTC
TRBJ1-6 TRBV5-6 NA many CASSLSAWSGSPLHF TGTGCCAGCAGCTTGTCAGCATGGTCGGGCTCACCCCTCCACTTT
TRBJ1-1 TRBV12-3/TRBV12-4 NA many CASTRREEAEAFF TGTGCCAGCACTAGGAGGGAGGAAGCTGAAGCTTTCTTT
TRBJ2-1 TRBV6-1 NA NA CASSDLAEEQFF TGTGCCAGCAGTGATCTGGCGGAGGAGCAGTTCTTC
TRBJ1-6 TRBV7-9 NA many CASSPANSPLHF TGTGCCAGCAGCCCAGCGAATTCACCCCTCCACTTT
TRBJ2-1 TRBV19 NA NA CASSIGRDNEQFF TGTGCCAGTAGTATAGGACGTGACAATGAGCAGTTCTTC
TRBJ1-2 TRBV6-5 TRBD1 many CAGHRGPNYGYTF TGTGCAGGGCACAGGGGGCCGAACTATGGCTACACCTTC
TRBJ2-3 TRBV5-1 TRBD1 many CASNPGQARADTQYF TGCGCCAGCAACCCTGGACAGGCGAGGGCAGATACGCAGTATTTT
TRBJ1-1 TRBV7-2 TRBD1 NA CASSKDRGHTEAFF TGTGCCAGCAGCAAGGACAGGGGGCACACTGAAGCTTTCTTT
TRBJ1-5 TRBV7-2 NA many CASSLEGGIKDQPQHF TGTGCCAGCAGCTTAGAGGGAGGGATTAAGGATCAGCCCCAGCATTTT
TRBJ2-1 TRBV6-5 NA many CASSYGVSYNEQFF TGTGCCAGCAGTTACGGGGTCTCCTACAATGAGCAGTTCTTC
TRBJ1-6 TRBV20-1 NA many CSARGVRDSPLHF TGCAGTGCTAGAGGGGTCAGGGATTCACCCCTCCACTTT
TRBJ2-1 TRBV6-4 TRBD1 NA CASSGATGGSYNEQFF TGTGCCAGCAGTGGGGCAACAGGGGGTTCCTACAATGAGCAGTTCTTC
TRBJ2-5 TRBV18 NA many CASSPQKGRETQYF TGTGCCAGCTCACCACAGAAAGGTCGGGAGACCCAGTACTTC
TRBJ2-1 TRBV5-1 TRBD1 NA CASSPMGQGSNEQFF TGCGCCAGCAGCCCGATGGGACAGGGGTCCAATGAGCAGTTCTTC
TRBJ2-7 TRBV27 TRBD1 many CASSLQGAHEQYF TGTGCCAGCAGTTTGCAGGGGGCCCACGAGCAGTACTTC
TRBJ2-5 TRBV15 TRBD1 few CATRLEGTGGETQYF TGTGCCACCAGACTTGAGGGGACAGGGGGAGAGACCCAGTACTTC
TRBJ2-1 TRBV28 TRBD1 NA CDSSNPGGPLYEQFF TGTGACAGCAGTAATCCAGGGGGCCCCCTCTATGAGCAGTTCTTC